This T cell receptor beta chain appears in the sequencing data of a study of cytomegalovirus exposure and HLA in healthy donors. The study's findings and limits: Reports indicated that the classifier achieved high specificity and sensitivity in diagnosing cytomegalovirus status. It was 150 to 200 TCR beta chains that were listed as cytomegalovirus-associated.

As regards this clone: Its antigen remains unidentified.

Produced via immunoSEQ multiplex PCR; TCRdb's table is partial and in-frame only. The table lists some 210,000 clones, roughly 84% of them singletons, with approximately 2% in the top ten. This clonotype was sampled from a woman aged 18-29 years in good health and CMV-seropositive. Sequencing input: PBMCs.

The CDR3 bases are TGTGCCAGCAGTTTATCGACAGGGGCGGTCTACGAGCAGTACTTC. This sequence encodes CASSLSTGAVYEQYF. The rearrangement links TRBV27 to TRBJ2-7, with TRBD1 identical over 8 bases. The CDR3 is 15 amino acids. V lost 0 bases, J lost 3 bases, and 4 bases stayed unmatched. From germline, CDR1 is MNHEY and CDR2 SMNVEV (reference sequence).